Listed below are T cell receptor beta chains from one sample, sequenced in a study of cytomegalovirus exposure and HLA in healthy donors. TCRdb's copy holds only in-frame clones and misses some; the assay was immunoSEQ multiplex PCR. The table shows about 160,000 clones, with 75% to 85% occurring only once. Material for sequencing was PBMCs. The source is a man aged 50-60 years in good health and CMV-seropositive. Both conserved end residues are part of each CDR3. D genes are given only for firm matches. Size tells how often a clone was seen (once, few, many) or the class of an expanded clone, and some rows leave it out.

>NA|TRBJ1-2|NA|TRBV7-3
CASSLKQGGGYTF
TGTGCCAGCAGCTTAAAACAGGGTGGAGGCTACACCTTC
>TRBD2|TRBJ2-1|few|TRBV7-2
CASPTEGLAVSNEQFF
TGTGCCAGCCCAACCGAAGGACTAGCAGTCAGCAATGAGCAGTTCTTC
>NA|TRBJ2-1|NA|TRBV2
CASIPGGAYNEQFF
TGTGCCAGCATTCCGGGGGGCGCCTACAATGAGCAGTTCTTC
>NA|TRBJ1-4|NA|TRBV11-3
CASSLYGGPLPTTNEKLFF
TGTGCCAGCAGCTTATATGGGGGCCCACTCCCCACAACTAATGAAAAACTGTTTTTT
>TRBD1|TRBJ1-5|NA|TRBV7-9
CASSFGQGREPQHF
TGTGCCAGCAGCTTCGGACAGGGGAGGGAGCCCCAGCATTTT
>NA|TRBJ2-7|NA|TRBV27
CASSFTQGYEQYF
TGTGCCAGCAGTTTTACTCAGGGTTACGAGCAGTACTTC
>NA|TRBJ1-1|NA|TRBV6-5
CASSKPGRAEAFF
TGTGCCAGCAGTAAGCCCGGGAGGGCTGAAGCTTTCTTT
>NA|TRBJ2-1|NA|TRBV5-1
CASSFRTGGNEQFF
TGCGCCAGCAGCTTCCGGACGGGCGGGAATGAGCAGTTCTTC
>TRBD1|TRBJ2-3|NA|TRBV2
CADRGGLPTDTQYF
TGTGCCGACAGGGGTGGACTTCCCACAGATACGCAGTATTTT
>TRBD1|TRBJ1-1|NA|TRBV19
CASSMDRAAEAFF
TGTGCCAGTAGTATGGACAGGGCCGCTGAAGCTTTCTTT
>NA|TRBJ2-7|NA|TRBV6-6
CASSQYGEQYF
TGTGCCAGCAGCCAGTATGGCGAGCAGTACTTC
>NA|TRBJ2-2|once|TRBV6-5
CASSSLQQANTGELFF
TGTGCCAGCAGTTCCCTACAACAGGCTAACACCGGGGAGCTGTTTTTT
>TRBD2|TRBJ2-3|NA|TRBV19
CASSKLAGGGTDTQYF
TGTGCCAGTAGTAAACTAGCGGGAGGTGGCACAGATACGCAGTATTTT
>TRBD1|TRBJ1-1|few|TRBV5-1
CASRSPDRGLTEAFF
TGCGCCAGCAGGTCCCCCGACAGGGGGCTCACTGAAGCTTTCTTT
>NA|TRBJ1-1|NA|TRBV2
CASSVDDRGARGTEAFF
TGTGCCAGCAGTGTCGACGATCGGGGGGCGAGAGGCACTGAAGCTTTCTTT
>TRBD2|TRBJ2-2|NA|TRBV5-6
CASSFGLAGGTGELFF
TGTGCCAGCAGCTTTGGACTAGCGGGAGGTACCGGGGAGCTGTTTTTT
>NA|TRBJ1-5|NA|TRBV29-1
CSVAGSSNQPQHF
TGCAGCGTGGCCGGGTCGAGCAATCAGCCCCAGCATTTT
>TRBD2|TRBJ2-2|NA|TRBV9
CASSVAPWLAGQNPGELFF
TGTGCCAGCAGCGTAGCCCCCTGGCTAGCGGGCCAAAACCCCGGGGAGCTGTTTTTT
>NA|TRBJ1-1|once|TRBV20-1
CSYSKNTEAFF
TGCAGCTATTCAAAGAACACTGAAGCTTTCTTT
>NA|TRBJ2-1|NA|TRBV27
CASSSSLATHEQFF
TGTGCCAGCAGTTCGTCTCTAGCGACTCATGAGCAGTTCTTC
>TRBD2|TRBJ2-6|NA|TRBV7-2
CASSLTSGSSGANVLTF
TGTGCCAGCAGCTTGACTAGCGGGAGCTCTGGGGCCAACGTCCTGACTTTC
>TRBD1|TRBJ1-1|NA|TRBV27
CASSLTRGVGTEAFF
TGTGCCAGCAGTTTGACCAGGGGGGTGGGAACTGAAGCTTTCTTT
>NA|TRBJ2-5|NA|TRBV10-1
CASSDREGDSQETQYF
TGCGCCAGCAGTGATAGGGAAGGGGACTCCCAAGAGACCCAGTACTTC
>TRBD1|TRBJ1-2|NA|TRBV6-1
CASRPGQGGNYGYTF
TGTGCCAGCAGGCCTGGACAGGGAGGTAACTATGGCTACACCTTC
>TRBD1|TRBJ2-5|NA|TRBV11-2
CASSAKTGQYF
TGTGCCAGCAGTGCGAAGACAGGGCAGTACTTC
>TRBD1|TRBJ1-2|NA|TRBV5-6
CASSSRTGVFRYTF
TGTGCCAGCAGCTCCCGGACAGGGGTTTTCCGCTACACCTTC